This TCR beta chain was recovered during a study of blood T cell repertoires in COVID-19. Overall study: Acute and convalescent COVID-19 specimens originated in the United States, Italy and Spain.

The table came from immunoSEQ multiplex PCR; TCRdb's copy has only in-frame clones and leaves some out. The repertoire holds 100,000 or so clones, with 85% as singletons. There are a few counts of this clone. V was cut by 4 bases and J by 2 bases, with 6 bases left in between. CDR3 length: 13 amino acids. Per germline, CDR1 LNHDA and CDR2 SQIVND (reference sequence). This clonotype was obtained from a man in his fifties or sixties with acute or convalescent COVID-19. J is TRBJ1-3 and V is TRBV19, with D unresolved. Sequencing was carried out using peripheral blood. The CDR3 protein is CASSTSAGNTIYF. CDR3 nucleotide sequence: TGTGCCAGTAGTACTTCGGCTGGAAACACCATATATTTT. The complete variable domain, with remaining parts taken from reference TRBV19 and TRBJ1-3, reads DGGITQSPKYLFRKEGQNVTLSCEQNLNHDAMYWYRQDPGQGLRLIYYSQIVNDFQKGDIAEGYSVSREKKESFPLTVTSAQKNPTAFYLCASSTSAGNTIYFGEGSWLTVV.